Following are 15 T cell receptor beta chains from one sample sequenced in a study of T cells expressing NK-cell markers. TCRdb derives one entry per CDR3 protein from the 5' RACE reads, leaving out DNA. The sample totals about 260,000 distinct CDR3 sequences. The sequencing input was blood T cells: a sorted CD56 or NKG2C T cell subset, CD4+ or CD8+ T cells, or bulk PBMC T cells (not recorded which). Receptors originate from a man between 18 and 35 years old in good health.

J is TRBJ2-1 and V is TRBV12-3 or TRBV12-4; with no DNA, the TCRdb D assignment of TRBD2 cannot be verified. This CDR3 is 15 amino acids long. The CDR3 sequence is CASSQGDFTNNEQFF.

The gene calls are TRBV4-2 and TRBJ2-2. This CDR3 spans 14 amino acids. Germline CDR1 LGHNA, CDR2 YNFKEQ. CDR3 residues: CASSADRTTGELFF.

This sequence joins TRBV6-1 and TRBJ2-1. This CDR3 contains 15 residues. Germline CDR1 is MNHNS and CDR2 is SASEGT. The CDR3 region is CASTVAGGSYNEQFF.

The chain employs TRBV11-2 and TRBJ1-1; checking the TCRdb D call of TRBD1 is not possible without DNA. CDR1 is SGHAT, CDR2 FQNNGV, per germline. This CDR3 region has 13 residues. The CDR3: CASSSRGQVRAFF.

V usage is TRBV20-1 and J usage is TRBJ2-6. Germline CDR1 DFQATT, CDR2 SNEGSKA (reference sequence). CDR3 length equals 15 residues. The CDR3 here is CSAKQGNSGANVLTF.

The rearrangement links TRBV7-9 to TRBJ2-2; absent DNA, TCRdb's TRBD1 call cannot be checked. From germline, CDR1 is SEHNR and CDR2 FQNEAQ (reference sequence). The CDR3 runs 17 residues. This CDR3 reads CASSSFRDRGNTGELFF.

The V call is TRBV20-1, the J call TRBJ2-1; TCRdb outputs TRBD1, but without DNA this stays unchecked. The CDR3 runs to 14 residues. Looked up from germline, CDR1 is DFQATT and CDR2 is SNEGSKA (reference sequence). CDR3 region: CSARDLRGGHEQFF.

The V and J genes are TRBV6-2 or TRBV6-3 and TRBJ2-6. This CDR3 is 12 amino acids long. Germline V lookup: CDR1 MNHEY, CDR2 SVGEGT. The CDR3 sequence: CAAASGANVLTF.

This chain uses TRBV5-1 with TRBJ2-2; TCRdb selects TRBD1, and the lack of DNA leaves this call unchecked. The CDR3 is 17 amino acids. The V gene's germline CDR1 is SGHRS and CDR2 YFSETQ. This CDR3 reads CASSLPIKDRNTGELFF.

The chain has TRBV19 and TRBJ2-1; TCRdb picks TRBD2, but there is no DNA to check that call. The CDR3 loop spans 15 amino acids. Germline values: CDR1 LNHDA, CDR2 SQIVND (reference sequence). The CDR3 spells CASSIGLGRGNEQFF.

The V gene is TRBV7-9, the J gene TRBJ2-1; the D call of TRBD2 rests on TCRdb alone, since no DNA is present to check it. Per the germline V gene, CDR1 is SEHNR and CDR2 is FQNEAQ (reference sequence). The CDR3 is 17 residues long. The CDR3 sequence: CASSSTSGGSSYNEQFF.

V gene TRBV5-1 combines with J gene TRBJ2-5; TCRdb gives TRBD2 as the D gene, but with no DNA this cannot be confirmed. The CDR3 contains 14 residues. The V gene's germline CDR1 is SGHRS and CDR2 YFSETQ. CDR3: CASSLRDEPGTQYF. Variable domain in full (rest from reference TRBV5-1 and TRBJ2-5): KAGVTQTPRYLIKTRGQQVTLSCSPISGHRSVSWYQQTPGQGLQFLFEYFSETQRNKGNFPGRFSGRQFSNSRSEMNVSTLELGDSALYLCASSLRDEPGTQYFGPGTRLLVL.

CDR3: CATSDFTGGVYNEQFF. The chain couples TRBV24-1 to TRBJ2-1; the D call from TCRdb, TRBD2, cannot be confirmed without DNA. CDR1 and CDR2 from the germline V gene are KGHDR and SFDVKD. The CDR3 loop spans 16 amino acids.

The chain joins TRBV24-1 to TRBJ2-1; TCRdb picks TRBD1, but there is no DNA to check that call. Germline V CDR1 and CDR2: KGHDR, SFDVKD. CDR3 length: 14 residues. The CDR3: CATSWGDGHNEQFF.

The genes are TRBV30 and TRBJ2-7; TCRdb's D call of TRBD1 is untestable without DNA. CDR3 length: 14 amino acids. In germline, CDR1 is GTSNPN, CDR2 SVGIG (reference sequence). CDR3 residues: CAWSGTRRIGEQYF.